These 26 T cell receptor beta chains were sequenced from one sample in a study of metastatic and nonmetastatic thyroid tumors. TCRdb re-called the PCR reads with MiXCR. The sample yields about 92,000 clones, about 16% seen once. Every patient underwent thyroid surgery untreated. The sequenced sample consisted of blood. These receptors came from a female donor with papillary thyroid cancer or a benign thyroid nodule (not recorded which). Some clones in this sample may be carry-over from other donors' samples.

The rearrangement links TRBV5-5 to TRBJ2-7; 9 bases map to TRBD1. The germline V gene has CDR1 SGHKS and CDR2 YYEKEE (reference sequence). V lost 9 bases to trimming and J lost 3 bases; unmatched junction nucleotides: 16. CDR3 size: 16 residues. The CDR3 reads CANSFSNTGGGYEQYF. DNA for the CDR3: TGTGCCAACAGTTTCTCTAATACAGGGGGCGGCTACGAGCAGTACTTC.

This clone was recorded many times. This chain links TRBV20-1 with TRBJ2-2; 7 bases agree with TRBD2. The germline CDR1 and CDR2 sequences are DFQATT and SNEGSKA (reference sequence). The CDR3 runs to 14 residues. Unmatched junction bases numbered 4, after V lost 6 bases and J lost 0 bases. CDR3 bases: TGCAGTGCAAGGGGACTATCGAACACCGGGGAGCTGTTTTTT. Protein: CSARGLSNTGELFF.

The chain recombines TRBV27 with TRBJ2-7, with 7 bases fitting TRBD1. V dropped 0 bases and J dropped 6; count of bases not matched to a gene: 20. The CDR3 length is 19 residues. The germline V gene encodes CDR1 MNHEY and CDR2 SMNVEV (reference sequence). CDR3 in amino acids: CASSLSKDPRWTGRGEQYF. The CDR3 bases are TGTGCCAGCAGTTTATCGAAAGACCCACGGTGGACAGGCCGAGGCGAGCAGTACTTC.

This clone was seen many times. The chain couples TRBV12-3 or TRBV12-4 to TRBJ2-1, with D perhaps TRBD1 (5 bases). V was pared by 6 bases and J by 8 bases, with 11 bases between. The CDR3 runs to 12 residues. The CDR3 nucleotides read TGTGCCAGCAGGTATCTAGGGGATGAGCAGTTCTTC. This translates into CASRYLGDEQFF.

This clone has just a few counts. The chain couples TRBV6-2 or TRBV6-3 to TRBJ2-7; maybe TRBD2 (5 bases). This CDR3 region has 14 residues. Germline CDR1 and CDR2: MNHEY and SVGEGT. V gave up 4 bases and J gave up 9 bases, with 19 bases separating them. Here the CDR3 DNA reads TGTGCCAGCAGTTCGAGGGCTGGGCCCGGAGGGCAGTACTTC. As protein: CASSSRAGPGGQYF.

The sample holds many counts of this clone. The genes are TRBV4-1 and TRBJ2-7; 12 bases match TRBD2. The CDR3 totals 15 residues. Germline assignment: CDR1 MGHRA and CDR2 YSYEKL. Germline trimming cut 4 bases from V and 5 bases from J; bases unmatched to any gene: 6. For the CDR3, the DNA is TGCGCCAGCAGCCCCCGACTAGCGGGGGCCCACGAGCAGTACTTC. Protein product: CASSPRLAGAHEQYF.

Comments on this clone: A much larger clone sits a single nucleotide away, making a read error possible. This CDR3 is also generated by other DNA sequences in the sample. The V and J genes are TRBV18 and TRBJ2-5; D might be TRBD2 (6 bases). V gave up 0 bases and J gave up 5 bases, with 13 bases separating them. The CDR3 is made up of 15 amino acids. Germline V CDR1 and CDR2: KGHSH, LQKENI. The CDR3 loop is CASSPPGLAGETQYF. CDR3 in DNA: TGTGCCAGCTCACCACCGGGACTGGCCGGTGAGACCCAGTACTTC.

This clone appeared many times. The gene calls are TRBV6-1 and TRBJ2-7; D is unresolved. Germline V gene data show CDR1 as MNHNS and CDR2 as SASEGT. V dropped 5 bases and J dropped 1 base, with 12 bases sitting between them. The CDR3 totals 14 residues. The CDR3 DNA follows: TGTGCCAGCAGTCCCCGGCCAGCATCCTACGAGCAGTACTTC. Protein product: CASSPRPASYEQYF.

This clone has at least ten counts. Within the sample, other DNA sequences also encode this same CDR3. The chain is built from TRBV19 and TRBJ1-2, with D perhaps TRBD1 (6 bases). The germline V gene has CDR1 LNHDA and CDR2 SQIVND (reference sequence). This CDR3 has 14 residues. V lost 4 bases to trimming and J lost 8 bases, with 17 bases between them. For the CDR3, the DNA is TGTGCCAGTAGTACCCCACACAGGGTGGGCGGCTACACCTTC. It is translated as CASSTPHRVGGYTF.

This clone appeared many times. A much larger clone sits a single nucleotide away, making a read error possible. This chain connects TRBV19 to TRBJ1-2; D is possibly TRBD1 (5 bases). Trimming stripped 1 base from V and 13 bases from J, with 13 bases between. CDR1 and CDR2 from the germline V gene are LNHDA and SQIVND (reference sequence). The CDR3 sequence is 12 residues long. The CDR3 nucleotides read TGTGCCAGTAGTATAGCTCGGGGGAAGACCACCTTC. Amino acids: CASSIARGKTTF. The entire variable domain, with the rest obtained from reference TRBV19 and TRBJ1-2, is as follows: DGGITQSPKYLFRKEGQNVTLSCEQNLNHDAMYWYRQDPGQGLRLIYYSQIVNDFQKGDIAEGYSVSREKKESFPLTVTSAQKNPTAFYLCASSIARGKTTFGSGTRLTVV.

The chain uses TRBV9 and TRBJ2-3, with TRBD1 identical over 7 bases. This CDR3 spans 18 amino acids. Trimming cost V 1 base and J 0 bases; bases outside gene matches: 11. The germline gives CDR1 SGDLS, CDR2 YYNGEE. CDR3 sequence (DNA): TGTGCCAGCAGCGTATACGGGACAGCCTCCCTTAGCACAGATACGCAGTATTTT. Its protein product is CASSVYGTASLSTDTQYF.

The rearrangement links TRBV5-4 to TRBJ2-7; 7 bases map to TRBD2. The CDR3 loop spans 15 amino acids. The germline gives CDR1 SGHNT, CDR2 YYREEE (reference sequence). The V and J ends lost 0 bases and 2 bases, in that order; junction bases with no gene match: 5. The CDR3 coding sequence is TGTGCCAGCAGCTTGGATCCGGCGGGGGCCTACGAGCAGTACTTC. The encoded protein is CASSLDPAGAYEQYF.

This rearrangement joins TRBV30 to TRBJ2-5; D is perhaps TRBD1 or TRBD2 (5 bases each). The germline gives CDR1 GTSNPN, CDR2 SVGIG (reference sequence). Trimming removed 1 base from V and 1 base from J, with 10 bases in between. The CDR3 totals 14 residues. The DNA of the CDR3 is TGTGCCTGGAGTGGAGGGGTAAGCCAAGAGACCCAGTACTTC. It codes for CAWSGGVSQETQYF.

This clone was recorded many times. This sequence joins TRBV7-9 and TRBJ1-2; D ambiguous. V dropped 6 bases and J dropped 3 bases, with 14 bases sitting between them. Looked up from germline, CDR1 is SEHNR and CDR2 is FQNEAQ (reference sequence). This CDR3 region has 14 residues. The CDR3 protein is CASSPWRGHYGYTF. The CDR3 nucleotides read TGTGCCAGCAGTCCGTGGAGAGGGCACTATGGCTACACCTTC. The full variable domain, completed using reference TRBV7-9 and TRBJ1-2, is DTGVSQNPRHKITKRGQNVTFRCDPISEHNRLYWYRQTLGQGPEFLTYFQNEAQLEKSRLLSDRFSAERPKGSFSTLEIQRTEQGDSAMYLCASSPWRGHYGYTFGSGTRLTVV.

The sample holds a few counts of this clone. A much larger clonotype is one base distant, so this may be a read error. The V call is TRBV6-1, the J call TRBJ1-5, with D uncertain. Germline V gives CDR1 MNHNS, CDR2 SASEGT. This CDR3 contains 13 residues. The CDR3, as DNA: TGCGCCAGCATTGAAACGGGCGATCAGCCCCAGCATTTT. Translating gives CASIETGDQPQHF.

There are many counts of this clone. The V call is TRBV6-5, the J call TRBJ1-2; perhaps TRBD1 as D (6 bases). The ends were cut back, 0 bases at V and 8 bases at J, with 13 bases in the middle. The germline V gene encodes CDR1 MNHEY and CDR2 SVGAGI. CDR3 length: 14 residues. CDR3 sequence (DNA): TGTGCCAGCAGTTACTCGGGGACAATGCGGGGCTACACCTTC. As protein: CASSYSGTMRGYTF.

This clone was counted many times. The chain employs TRBV9 and TRBJ2-2, with D unresolved. V was cut by 3 bases and J by 8 bases, with 11 bases left in between. This CDR3 region has 13 residues. The germline CDR1 and CDR2 sequences are SGDLS and YYNGEE. As DNA, the CDR3 is TGTGCCAGCAGCGCCGCCGTCGCAGGGGAGCTGTTTTTT. Encoded protein: CASSAAVAGELFF.

Ten or more counts support this clone. The same CDR3 also results from other DNA sequences found in this sample. The rearrangement joins TRBV19 to TRBJ2-5, with 10 bases fitting TRBD2. The CDR3 extends over 15 amino acids. Germline CDR1 LNHDA, CDR2 SQIVND (reference sequence). Trimming cost V 1 base and J 4 bases; bases outside gene matches: 3. CDR3 region: CASSIASGGAETQYF. CDR3 bases: TGTGCCAGTAGTATAGCCAGCGGGGGGGCAGAGACCCAGTACTTC. Full variable domain (missing parts from reference TRBV19 and TRBJ2-5): DGGITQSPKYLFRKEGQNVTLSCEQNLNHDAMYWYRQDPGQGLRLIYYSQIVNDFQKGDIAEGYSVSREKKESFPLTVTSAQKNPTAFYLCASSIASGGAETQYFGPGTRLLVL.

Concerning this clone itself: This sequence may be a read error, since a much larger clone differs from it by one base. V is TRBV5-1 and J is TRBJ2-7; D tentatively reads TRBD1 or TRBD2 (5 bases each). Per the germline V gene, CDR1 is SGHRS and CDR2 is YFSETQ. CDR3 length: 17 amino acids. The CDR3 nucleotides read TGCGCCAGCAGCATCCCGGGACGGGACCTTTCGACCTACGAGCGGTACTTC. Translation: CASSIPGRDLSTYERYF.

This clone was recorded at least ten times. The chain combines TRBV6-2 or TRBV6-3 with TRBJ1-2; 8 nucleotides match TRBD1. CDR1 and CDR2 (germline): MNHEY, SVGEGT. Unmatched junction bases numbered 4, after V lost 2 bases and J lost 5 bases. CDR3 length: 14 residues. The CDR3: CASSYADRVYGYTF. The CDR3 nucleotides read TGTGCCAGCAGTTACGCGGACAGGGTTTATGGCTACACCTTC.

This clone was seen many times. The chain combines TRBV20-1 with TRBJ1-5, with D possibly matching TRBD1 (5 bases). This CDR3 has 15 amino acids. V gave up 2 bases and J gave up 3 bases, with 14 bases separating them. Germline V gene data show CDR1 as DFQATT and CDR2 as SNEGSKA (reference sequence). CDR3 DNA sequence: TGCAGTGCTAGACCCCCCCAAGGGACCAATCAGCCCCAGCATTTT. Residues: CSARPPQGTNQPQHF.

The chain links TRBV11-1 to TRBJ2-1; a possible D gene is TRBD2 (6 bases). Trimming took off 6 bases at V and 0 bases at J, with 12 bases between the two ends. The germline gives CDR1 SGHAT, CDR2 FQDESV (reference sequence). The CDR3 extends over 15 amino acids. The CDR3, as DNA: TGTGCCAGCAGAAAGGGTAGCGGCTCCTACAATGAGCAGTTCTTC. This sequence encodes CASRKGSGSYNEQFF.

This clone was observed at least ten times. The chain combines TRBV28 with TRBJ1-1, with unresolved D. The germline V and J ends were trimmed by 4 bases and 7 bases, with 16 bases remaining between them. CDR1 and CDR2 from the germline V gene are MDHEN and SYDVKM. The CDR3 runs 14 residues. This CDR3 is CASSSTSIPFEAFF. CDR3 nucleotides: TGTGCCAGCAGTTCCACCTCCATACCTTTTGAAGCTTTCTTT.

This clone was found many times. The chain recombines TRBV11-3 with TRBJ2-1; D assignment may be TRBD1 or TRBD2 (5 bases each). The CDR3 is 14 residues long. Per the germline V gene, CDR1 is SGHNT and CDR2 is YENEEA. Trimming removed 5 bases from V and 6 bases from J, with 14 bases in between. In DNA, the CDR3 is TGTGCCAGCAGCCGTCGAGGGGCTGGCAATGAGCAGTTCTTC. Translating it yields CASSRRGAGNEQFF.

Ten or more counts support this clone. The chain carries TRBV7-9 and TRBJ2-1, with D possibly TRBD2 on 6 matching bases. The ends were cut back, 1 base at V and 10 bases at J, with 11 bases in the middle. Germline V gives CDR1 SEHNR, CDR2 FQNEAQ (reference sequence). The CDR3 sequence is 13 residues long. CDR3 bases: TGTGCCAGCAGCTTAGTCCGGCGGGAAGAGCAGTTCTTC. It specifies CASSLVRREEQFF.

This clone appeared many times. Other DNA variants within this sample encode the same CDR3. The CDR3 DNA is TGTGCCAGCAGCCAAGAGTCAGGGGTAAATTCACCCCTCCACTTT. Amino acid sequence: CASSQESGVNSPLHF. The genes are TRBV3-1 and TRBJ1-6, with D possibly TRBD1 on 6 matching bases. CDR1 and CDR2 (germline): LGHDT, YNNKEL (reference sequence). V was cut by 0 bases and J by 7 bases, with 10 bases left in between. The CDR3 spans 15 residues.